This T cell receptor (beta chain) was identified during a study of T cell clonotyping in hematopoietic cell transplantation. Germline lookup yields CDR1 SGHAT and CDR2 FQNNGV. The germline V and J ends were trimmed by 7 bases and 2 bases, with 14 bases remaining between them. This CDR3 comprises 14 residues. Time point in this sample: recipient sample about 28 days before transplant, after cytoreduction. Data came from immunoSEQ multiplex PCR; TCRdb stores just in-frame clones and leaves some out. The sample carries tens of thousands of clones, less than 96% recorded once. This clonotype was sampled from a woman aged 50 to 60 with acute myeloid leukemia. Some clones in this sample may be carry-over from other donors' samples. The chain employs TRBV11-2 and TRBJ1-2; possible D gene TRBD1, 5 bases. The sample consisted of peripheral blood mononuclear cells, taken before stem cell transplant. The CDR3 spells CASNPGVVNYGYTF. The DNA of the CDR3 is TGTGCCAGCAACCCGGGGGTAGTCAACTATGGCTACACCTTC.